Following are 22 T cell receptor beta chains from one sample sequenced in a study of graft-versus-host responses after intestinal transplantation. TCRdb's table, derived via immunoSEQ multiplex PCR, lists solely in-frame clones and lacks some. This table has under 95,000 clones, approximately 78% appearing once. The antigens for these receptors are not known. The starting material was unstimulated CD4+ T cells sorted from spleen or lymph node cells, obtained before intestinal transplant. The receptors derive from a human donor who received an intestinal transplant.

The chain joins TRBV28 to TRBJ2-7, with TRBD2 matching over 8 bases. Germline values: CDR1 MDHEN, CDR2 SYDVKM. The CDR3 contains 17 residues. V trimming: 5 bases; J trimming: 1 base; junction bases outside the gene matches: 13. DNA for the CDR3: TGTGCCAGCAGTCCACCCCCCGGGAGGGCGCTTTCCTACGAGCAGTACTTC. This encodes CASSPPPGRALSYEQYF.

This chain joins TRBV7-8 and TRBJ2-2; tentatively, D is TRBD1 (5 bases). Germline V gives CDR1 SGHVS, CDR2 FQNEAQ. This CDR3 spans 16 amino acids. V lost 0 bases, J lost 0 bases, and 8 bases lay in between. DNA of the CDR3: TGTGCCAGCAGCTTAGCGTGGGGCTCGAACACCGGGGAGCTGTTTTTT. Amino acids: CASSLAWGSNTGELFF.

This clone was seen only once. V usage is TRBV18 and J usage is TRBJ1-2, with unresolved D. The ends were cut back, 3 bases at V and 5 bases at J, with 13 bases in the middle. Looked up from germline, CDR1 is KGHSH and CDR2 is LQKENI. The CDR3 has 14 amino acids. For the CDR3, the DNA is TGTGCCAGCTCACCTGAATCTCGAGGATATGGCTACACCTTC. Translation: CASSPESRGYGYTF.

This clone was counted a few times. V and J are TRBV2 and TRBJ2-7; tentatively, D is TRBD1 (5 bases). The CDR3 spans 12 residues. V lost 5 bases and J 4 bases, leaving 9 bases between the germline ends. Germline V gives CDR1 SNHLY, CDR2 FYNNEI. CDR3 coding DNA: TGTGCCAGCAGTAACAGGTTTTACGAGCAGTACTTC. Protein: CASSNRFYEQYF.

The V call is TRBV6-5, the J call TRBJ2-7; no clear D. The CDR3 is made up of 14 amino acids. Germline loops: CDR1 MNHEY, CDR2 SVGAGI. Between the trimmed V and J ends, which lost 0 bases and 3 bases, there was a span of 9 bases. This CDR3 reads CASSYSRSSYEQYF. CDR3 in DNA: TGTGCCAGCAGTTACTCAAGGAGCAGCTACGAGCAGTACTTC.

Here the CDR3 reads CATSKGTAQETQYF. Written as DNA, the CDR3 is TGTGCCACCAGCAAAGGGACAGCCCAAGAGACCCAGTACTTC. J is TRBJ2-5 and V is TRBV15; TRBD1 matches at 7 bases. The V segment lost 4 bases and the J segment 1 base; nucleotides outside the gene matches: 3. In germline, CDR1 is LNHNV, CDR2 YYDKDF (reference sequence). The CDR3 consists of 14 residues.

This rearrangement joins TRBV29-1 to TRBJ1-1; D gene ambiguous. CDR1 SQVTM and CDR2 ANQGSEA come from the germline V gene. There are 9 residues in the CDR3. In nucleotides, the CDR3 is TGCAGTGCCGGGAGCCAAGCTTTCTTT. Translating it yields CSAGSQAFF. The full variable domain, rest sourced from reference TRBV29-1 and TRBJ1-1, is SAVISQKPSRDICQRGTSLTIQCQVDSQVTMMFWYRQQPGQSLTLIATANQGSEATYESGFVIDKFPISRPNLTFSTLTVSNMSPEDSSIYLCSAGSQAFFGQGTRLTVV.

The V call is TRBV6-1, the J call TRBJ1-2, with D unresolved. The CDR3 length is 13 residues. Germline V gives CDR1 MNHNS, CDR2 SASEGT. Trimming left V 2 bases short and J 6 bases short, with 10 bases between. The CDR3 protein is CASSEWAKDGYTF. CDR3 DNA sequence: TGTGCCAGCAGTGAATGGGCAAAGGATGGCTACACCTTC.

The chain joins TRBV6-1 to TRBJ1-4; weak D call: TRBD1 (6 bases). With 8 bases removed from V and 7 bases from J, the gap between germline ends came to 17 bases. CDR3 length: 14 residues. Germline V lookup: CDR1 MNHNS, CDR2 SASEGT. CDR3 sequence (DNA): TGTGCCAGCCTAACACCGGGACACCTTGAAAAACTGTTTTTT. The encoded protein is CASLTPGHLEKLFF.

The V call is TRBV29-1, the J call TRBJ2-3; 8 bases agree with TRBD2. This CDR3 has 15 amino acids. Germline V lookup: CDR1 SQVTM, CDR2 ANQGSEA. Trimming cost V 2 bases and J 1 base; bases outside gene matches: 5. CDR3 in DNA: TGCAGCGTTGAAAGCGGGGGCCGAGGCACAGATACGCAGTATTTT. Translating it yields CSVESGGRGTDTQYF.

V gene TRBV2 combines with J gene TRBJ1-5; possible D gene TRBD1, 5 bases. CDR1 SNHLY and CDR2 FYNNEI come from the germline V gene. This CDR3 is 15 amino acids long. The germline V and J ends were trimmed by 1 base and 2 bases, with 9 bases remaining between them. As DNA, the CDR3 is TGTGCCAGCAGTGAAGGCAGGGCTGGCAATCAGCCCCAGCATTTT. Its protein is CASSEGRAGNQPQHF.

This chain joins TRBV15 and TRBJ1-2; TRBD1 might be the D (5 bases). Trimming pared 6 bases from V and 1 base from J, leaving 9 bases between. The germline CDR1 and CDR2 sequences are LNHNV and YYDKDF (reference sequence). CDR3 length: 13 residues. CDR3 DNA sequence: TGTGCCACCAGGAGGGACTATAACTATGGCTACACCTTC. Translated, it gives CATRRDYNYGYTF.

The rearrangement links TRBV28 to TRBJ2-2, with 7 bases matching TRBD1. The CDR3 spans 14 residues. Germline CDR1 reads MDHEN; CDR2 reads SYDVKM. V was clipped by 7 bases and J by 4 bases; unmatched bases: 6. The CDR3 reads CASTPGDSTGELFF. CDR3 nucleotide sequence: TGTGCCAGCACCCCCGGGGACAGCACCGGGGAGCTGTTTTTT.

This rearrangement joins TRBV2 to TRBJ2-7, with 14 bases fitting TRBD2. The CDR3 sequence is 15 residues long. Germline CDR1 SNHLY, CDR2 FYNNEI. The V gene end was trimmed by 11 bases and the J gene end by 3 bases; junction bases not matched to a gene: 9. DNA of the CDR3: TGTGCCGTGACTAGCGGGAGGGCTCCTATCTACGAGCAGTACTTC. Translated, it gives CAVTSGRAPIYEQYF.

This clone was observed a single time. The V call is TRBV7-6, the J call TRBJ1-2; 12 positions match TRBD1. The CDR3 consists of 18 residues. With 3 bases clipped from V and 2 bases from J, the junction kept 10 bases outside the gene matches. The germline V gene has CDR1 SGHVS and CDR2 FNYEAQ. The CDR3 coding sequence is TGTGCCAGCAGCTTTTCGACGCGGGACAGGGGGCCGAACTATGGCTACACCTTC. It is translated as CASSFSTRDRGPNYGYTF.

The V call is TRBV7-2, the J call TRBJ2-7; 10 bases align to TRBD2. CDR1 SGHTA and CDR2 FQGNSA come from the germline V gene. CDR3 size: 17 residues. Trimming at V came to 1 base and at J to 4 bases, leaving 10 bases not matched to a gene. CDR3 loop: CASSLGTWLAGEYEQYF. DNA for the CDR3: TGTGCCAGCAGCTTAGGGACTTGGCTAGCGGGAGAGTACGAGCAGTACTTC.

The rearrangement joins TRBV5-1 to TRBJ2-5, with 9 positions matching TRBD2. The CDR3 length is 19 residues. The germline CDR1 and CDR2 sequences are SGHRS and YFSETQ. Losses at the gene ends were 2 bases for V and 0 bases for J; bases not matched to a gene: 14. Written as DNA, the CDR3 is TGCGCCAGCAGCTTATCCCCGTTTAGCGGGGGCTTGTACCAAGAGACCCAGTACTTC. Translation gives CASSLSPFSGGLYQETQYF.

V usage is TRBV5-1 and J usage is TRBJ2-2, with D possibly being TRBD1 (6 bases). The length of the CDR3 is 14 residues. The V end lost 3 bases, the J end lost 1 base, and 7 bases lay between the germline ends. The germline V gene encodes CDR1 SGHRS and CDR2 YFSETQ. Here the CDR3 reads CASSWDMNTGELFF. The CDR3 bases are TGCGCCAGCAGCTGGGACATGAACACCGGGGAGCTGTTTTTT.

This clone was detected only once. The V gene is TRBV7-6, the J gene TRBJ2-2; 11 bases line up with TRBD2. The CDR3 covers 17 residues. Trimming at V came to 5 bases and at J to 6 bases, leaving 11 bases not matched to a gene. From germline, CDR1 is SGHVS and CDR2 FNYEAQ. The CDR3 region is CASSSITSGSMAGELFF. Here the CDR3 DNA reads TGTGCCAGCAGCAGTATCACTAGCGGGAGTATGGCCGGGGAGCTGTTTTTT.

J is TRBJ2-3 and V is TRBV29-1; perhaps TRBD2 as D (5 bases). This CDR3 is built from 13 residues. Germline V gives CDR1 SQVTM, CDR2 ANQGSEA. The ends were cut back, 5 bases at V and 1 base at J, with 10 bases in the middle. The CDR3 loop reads CSVRAEGTDTQYF. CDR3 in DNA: TGCAGCGTTAGGGCGGAGGGCACAGATACGCAGTATTTT.

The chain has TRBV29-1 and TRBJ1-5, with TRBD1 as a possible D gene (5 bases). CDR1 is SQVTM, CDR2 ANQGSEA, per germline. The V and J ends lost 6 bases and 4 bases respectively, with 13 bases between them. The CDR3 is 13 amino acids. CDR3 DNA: TGCAGCGTGGCGACAGAAATAAATCAGCCCCAGCATTTT. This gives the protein CSVATEINQPQHF.

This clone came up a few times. CDR3 residues: CASSLATSGTYNEQFF. The CDR3 nucleotides read TGTGCCAGCAGCTTAGCGACTAGCGGAACCTACAATGAGCAGTTCTTC. The rearrangement uses TRBV7-8 and TRBJ2-1; 9 bases map to TRBD2. The germline V gene has CDR1 SGHVS and CDR2 FQNEAQ. After removal of 0 bases from V and 2 bases from J, the junction contained 2 bases not matched to a gene. This CDR3 is built from 16 residues.